The present TCR beta chain was sequenced within a study of T-cell reconstitution after alpha-beta-depleted transplantation in children. Study-level results: A year post-transplant, T-cell counts and diversity derived mostly from newly produced T cells.

This clonotype was observed a few times. The target antigen is unknown. Molecular barcoding with unique molecular identifiers was used for the TCRbeta library. TCRdb passed the PCR reads through MiXCR, listing each CDR3 protein once. The data hold 250,000 to 350,000 distinct CDR3 sequences, with over 20% observed a single time. Germline loops: CDR1 SGHVT, CDR2 SQSDAQ. V dropped 3 bases and J dropped 9 bases, with 17 bases sitting between them. This CDR3 has 15 amino acids. The chain links TRBV7-4 to TRBJ2-2; D is uncertain. Sequencing was performed on PBMCs, mostly from graft donor cells, taken 180 days after TCRalphabeta/CD19-depleted stem cell transplant. This clonotype was obtained from a male patient between 10 and 17 years old who had a stem cell transplant for acute lymphoblastic leukemia, so the T cells may come from the graft donor. In nucleotides, the CDR3 is TGTGCCAGCAGCTTCTTTAACCCCCCCGTGAGGGAGCTGTTTTTT. This encodes CASSFFNPPVRELFF. Complete variable domain (other parts from reference TRBV7-4 and TRBJ2-2): GAGVSQSPRYKVAKRGRDVALRCDSISGHVTLYWYRQTLGQGSEVLTYSQSDAQRDKSGRPSGRFSAERPERSVSTLKIQRTEQGDSAVYLCASSFFNPPVRELFFGEGSRLTVL.